One sample yielded the 12 T cell receptor beta chains listed below, sequenced in a study of T cells in Graves' hyperthyroidism and ophthalmopathy. It was RNA transcripts that yielded the amplified TCR beta CDR3 regions. HTBI primers were employed in a first-round RT-PCR of the TCR CDR3. TCRdb re-called the multiplex PCR reads with MiXCR, one entry per CDR3 protein. This repertoire shows fewer than 750,000 distinct CDR3 sequences, roughly 15% found once; its top ten account for approximately 13%. Sequenced input: blood. The receptor source for this set is a woman in her forties or fifties with Graves' ophthalmopathy.

This clonotype has ten or more counts. The CDR3 nucleotides read TGTGCCAGCAGAGTGGGACAGGGTCTTCGTAACGGTGAAAAACTGTTTTTT. Protein sequence: CASRVGQGLRNGEKLFF. This chain connects TRBV28 to TRBJ1-4; 9 bases map to TRBD1. CDR1 MDHEN and CDR2 SYDVKM come from the germline V gene. The CDR3 consists of 17 residues. V trimming: 6 bases; J trimming: 7 bases; junction bases outside the gene matches: 15.

This clonotype was observed a few times. The chain employs TRBV19 and TRBJ1-1; D is ambiguous. The CDR3 sequence is 13 residues long. V was clipped by 5 bases and J by 5 bases, with 12 bases between them. The germline V gene has CDR1 LNHDA and CDR2 SQIVND (reference sequence). The CDR3 spells CASSFPVGTEAFF. Written as DNA, the CDR3 is TGTGCCAGTAGTTTCCCGGTGGGGACTGAAGCTTTCTTT.

This clonotype was counted at least ten times. The V and J genes are TRBV20-1 and TRBJ2-3, with 9 bases aligning to TRBD2. Trimming at V came to 6 bases and at J to 8 bases, leaving 9 bases not matched to a gene. This CDR3 is 13 amino acids long. The V gene's germline CDR1 is DFQATT and CDR2 SNEGSKA (reference sequence). CDR3 amino acids: CSAGTSPIGTQYF. In DNA form, the CDR3 reads TGCAGTGCGGGGACTAGCCCGATCGGTACGCAGTATTTT.

This clonotype occurred a few times. V and J are TRBV5-1 and TRBJ2-1, with 14 positions matching TRBD2. Germline values: CDR1 SGHRS, CDR2 YFSETQ. V trimming: 3 bases; J trimming: 2 bases; junction bases outside the gene matches: 4. The CDR3 length is 17 residues. CDR3 bases: TGCGCCAGCAGCTGGGGACTAGCGGGAGCCCCCTACAATGAGCAGTTCTTC. This translates into CASSWGLAGAPYNEQFF.

This clonotype has a count of ten or more. V usage is TRBV28 and J usage is TRBJ2-1; TRBD2 matches 9 bases. The CDR3 is 16 residues long. The germline gives CDR1 MDHEN, CDR2 SYDVKM. V lost 7 bases and J lost 4; bases outside the gene matches: 11. The CDR3 here is CASTQAGTSTYNEQFF. The CDR3, as DNA: TGTGCCAGCACCCAAGCCGGGACTAGCACGTACAATGAGCAGTTCTTC.

The rearrangement joins TRBV12-5 to TRBJ1-4; a possible D gene is TRBD1 (5 bases). Germline CDR1 LGHNT, CDR2 FRNRAP. Trimming removed 6 bases from V and 4 bases from J, with 12 bases in between. CDR3 size: 14 residues. CDR3 amino acids: CASGQGQNNEKLFF. The CDR3 nucleotides are TGTGCTAGTGGCCAAGGACAAAATAATGAAAAACTGTTTTTT.

This clonotype showed up many times. The genes are TRBV20-1 and TRBJ2-3, with 9 positions matching TRBD1. This CDR3 is built from 16 residues. The V and J ends lost 1 base and 0 bases, in that order; junction bases with no gene match: 5. The V gene's germline CDR1 is DFQATT and CDR2 SNEGSKA (reference sequence). CDR3 sequence: CSARGGQGPSTDTQYF. The CDR3 region has the DNA TGCAGTGCTAGAGGAGGACAGGGGCCGAGCACAGATACGCAGTATTTT.

This clonotype was seen at least ten times. CDR3 in amino acids: CASSSRTGPSTFF. The CDR3 DNA sequence: TGTGCCAGCAGCTCCAGGACAGGGCCGTCTACTTTCTTT. V and J are TRBV11-2 and TRBJ1-1; TRBD1 matches at 8 bases. The V gene end was trimmed by 4 bases and the J gene end by 12 bases; junction bases not matched to a gene: 10. CDR1 SGHAT and CDR2 FQNNGV come from the germline V gene. The CDR3 runs 13 residues.

This clonotype appeared a few times. This chain connects TRBV30 to TRBJ2-7; TRBD2 matches at 9 bases. CDR1 and CDR2 (germline): GTSNPN, SVGIG (reference sequence). J lost 3 bases, V lost 3 bases, and 9 bases had no gene match. The CDR3 has 15 residues. The CDR3 region is CAWRRGSGRVYEQYF. Written as DNA, the CDR3 is TGTGCCTGGAGAAGAGGTAGCGGGAGAGTCTACGAGCAGTACTTC.

This clonotype was observed a few times. V usage is TRBV10-3 and J usage is TRBJ2-7; 9 nucleotides agree with TRBD1. The CDR3 runs 14 residues. CDR1 and CDR2 from the germline V gene are ENHRY and SYGVKD. J gave up 6 bases and V 10 bases, and 13 bases lay outside the gene matches. CDR3 bases: TGTGCCACGGGACAGGGAATTATGATTATCGAGCAGTACTTC. Its protein is CATGQGIMIIEQYF.

This clonotype was seen many times. V gene TRBV20-1 combines with J gene TRBJ1-5; no clear D. CDR1 and CDR2 (germline): DFQATT, SNEGSKA (reference sequence). The CDR3 spans 14 residues. With 1 base removed from V and 5 bases from J, the gap between germline ends came to 12 bases. For the CDR3, the DNA is TGCAGTGCTAGAGCGATAAGTATTGATCAGCCCCAGCATTTT. Translating it yields CSARAISIDQPQHF.

This clonotype came up a few times. This sequence joins TRBV4-3 and TRBJ1-1, with D unresolved. V was cut by 1 base and J by 1 base, with 10 bases left in between. The germline V gene encodes CDR1 LGHNA and CDR2 YSLEER. This CDR3 is built from 15 residues. In DNA form, the CDR3 reads TGCGCCAGCAGCCAAGTTAGAATACCGAACACTGAAGCTTTCTTT. Translation: CASSQVRIPNTEAFF.